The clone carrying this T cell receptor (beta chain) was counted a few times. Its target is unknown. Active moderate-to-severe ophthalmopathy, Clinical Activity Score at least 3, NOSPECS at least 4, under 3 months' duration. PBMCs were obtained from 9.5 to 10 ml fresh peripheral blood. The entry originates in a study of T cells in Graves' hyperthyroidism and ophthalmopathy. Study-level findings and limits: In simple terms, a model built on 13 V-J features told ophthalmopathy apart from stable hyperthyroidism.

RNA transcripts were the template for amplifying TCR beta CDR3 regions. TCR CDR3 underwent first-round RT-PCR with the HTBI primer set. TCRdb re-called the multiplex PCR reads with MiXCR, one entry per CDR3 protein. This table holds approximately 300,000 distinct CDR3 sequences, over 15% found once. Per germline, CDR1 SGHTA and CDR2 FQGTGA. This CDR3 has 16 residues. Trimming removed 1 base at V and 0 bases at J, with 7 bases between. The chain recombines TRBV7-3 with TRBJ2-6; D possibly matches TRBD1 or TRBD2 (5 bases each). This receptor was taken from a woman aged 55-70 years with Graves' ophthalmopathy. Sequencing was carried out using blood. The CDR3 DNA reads TGTGCCAGCAGCTTAAGGGGGACCTCTGGGGCCAACGTCCTGACTTTC. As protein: CASSLRGTSGANVLTF.